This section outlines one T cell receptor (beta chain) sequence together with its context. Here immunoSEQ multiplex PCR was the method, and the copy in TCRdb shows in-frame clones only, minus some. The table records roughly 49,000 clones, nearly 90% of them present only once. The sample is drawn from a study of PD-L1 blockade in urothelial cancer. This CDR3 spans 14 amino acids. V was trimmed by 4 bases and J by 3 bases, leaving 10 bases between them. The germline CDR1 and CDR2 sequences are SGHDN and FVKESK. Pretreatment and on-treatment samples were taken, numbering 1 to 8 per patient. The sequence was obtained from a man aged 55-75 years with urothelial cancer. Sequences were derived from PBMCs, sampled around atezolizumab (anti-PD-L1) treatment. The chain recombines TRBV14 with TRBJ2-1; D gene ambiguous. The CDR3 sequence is CASSLNRYYNEQFF. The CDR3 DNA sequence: TGTGCCAGCAGCCTTAACAGATACTACAATGAGCAGTTCTTC.